This T cell receptor beta chain was sequenced for a study of blood T cell repertoires in COVID-19. Study as a whole: COVID-19 samples, acute and convalescent, were from the United States, Italy and Spain. Sample material is recorded as cDNA or gDNA derived from T cells, B-cell-depleted T cells, or PBMCs.

The length of the CDR3 is 15 residues. The germline V gene has CDR1 SGHDN and CDR2 FVKESK. The V end was cut by 4 bases, the J end by 0 bases, with 10 bases between. Original analysis: Scientists estimated how many nucleated cells there were by amplifying reference gene primers. The repertoire was sequenced with immunoSEQ multiplex PCR; TCRdb's copy has only in-frame clones and lacks some. V and J calls plus clone size are reproduced from that table; the DNA served to infer D and trimming. The sample contains approximately 92,000 clones, 82% of which appear only once. V and J are TRBV14 and TRBJ1-3; D is unclear. Specimen: peripheral blood. This clonotype was sampled from a man older than 75 with acute or convalescent COVID-19. The DNA for the CDR3 is TGTGCCAGCAGCCTCCACACTAGCTCTGGAAACACCATATATTTT. It is translated as CASSLHTSSGNTIYF.